What follows are 26 T cell receptor beta chains derived from one specimen sequenced in a study of cytomegalovirus exposure and HLA in healthy donors. The primer mix had 60 Vbeta and 13 Jbeta primers. Some clones are missing from TCRdb's copy, which holds only in-frame ones; the method was immunoSEQ multiplex PCR. The sample contains around 150,000 clones, about three quarters of which appear only once. The sample taken for sequencing was PBMCs. The source of these receptors is a woman aged 45 to 65 in good health and CMV-seropositive.

The chain recombines TRBV4-1 with TRBJ1-6; the D is unclear. Trimming stripped 0 bases from V and 7 bases from J, with 10 bases between. CDR1 is MGHRA and CDR2 is YSYEKL in the germline V gene. The CDR3 extends over 15 amino acids. The CDR3 protein is CASSQERVPNSPLHF. CDR3 nucleotide sequence: TGCGCCAGCAGCCAAGAGCGAGTCCCGAATTCACCCCTCCACTTT.

This clone appeared a single time. The gene calls are TRBV9 and TRBJ2-7; 7 bases agree with TRBD1. J was trimmed by 3 bases and V by 4 bases; bases with no gene match: 19. The CDR3 has 18 amino acids. Per the germline V gene, CDR1 is SGDLS and CDR2 is YYNGEE. The DNA of the CDR3 is TGTGCCAGCAGCCCTTACGGGACAGTTTCCGCCTATGACTACGAGCAGTACTTC. Its protein is CASSPYGTVSAYDYEQYF.

The chain couples TRBV19 to TRBJ2-2; TRBD2 agrees at 13 bases. The CDR3 is 19 residues long. The V segment lost 6 bases and the J segment 4 bases; nucleotides outside the gene matches: 14. Germline-derived CDR1 and CDR2 are LNHDA and SQIVND (reference sequence). The DNA for the CDR3 is TGTGCCAGTAGACCGGGACTAGCGGGATCGGTGTATATCACCGGGGAGCTGTTTTTT. As protein: CASRPGLAGSVYITGELFF.

The J gene is TRBJ1-2, the V gene TRBV5-6; D might be TRBD1 (6 bases). This CDR3 spans 13 amino acids. V shed 4 bases and J shed 8 bases, with 15 bases lying between them. Germline V gene lookup returns CDR1 SGHDT and CDR2 YYEEEE. In DNA form, the CDR3 reads TGTGCCAGCAGCCCTCAGGGGACTAGGGGCTACACCTTC. Its translation: CASSPQGTRGYTF.

This chain joins TRBV2 and TRBJ1-1; a weak D match, TRBD1 (6 bases). Germline CDR1 is SNHLY and CDR2 is FYNNEI. This CDR3 spans 15 amino acids. The V end was cut by 1 base, the J end by 1 base, with 10 bases between. The CDR3 nucleotides read TGTGCCAGCAGTGAAGGACGGACAGCGAACACTGAAGCTTTCTTT. It translates to CASSEGRTANTEAFF. The full variable domain, with the rest looked up from reference TRBV2 and TRBJ1-1, is EPEVTQTPSHQVTQMGQEVILRCVPISNHLYFYWYRQILGQKVEFLVSFYNNEISEKSEIFDDQFSVERPDGSNFTLKIRSTKLEDSAMYFCASSEGRTANTEAFFGQGTRLTVV.

The J gene is TRBJ1-4, the V gene TRBV28, with 8 bases that match TRBD1. This CDR3 has 18 amino acids. V gave up 2 bases and J gave up 3 bases; unmatched junction bases: 11. Germline V gene sequence: CDR1 MDHEN, CDR2 SYDVKM. The CDR3 loop is CASSLTGGRSGANEKLFF. The CDR3 DNA reads as TGTGCCAGCAGTTTAACAGGGGGTCGTAGTGGTGCTAATGAAAAACTGTTTTTT.

The chain uses TRBV25-1 and TRBJ2-4; 7 nucleotides agree with TRBD1. V lost 3 bases, J lost 4 bases, and 6 bases stayed unmatched. CDR1 and CDR2 from the germline V gene are MGHDK and SYGVNS. The CDR3 totals 15 residues. The CDR3 coding sequence is TGTGCCAGCAGTGACCGTACAGGGGCGAAAAACATTCAGTACTTC. Its protein is CASSDRTGAKNIQYF.

V is TRBV5-8 and J is TRBJ1-2; D call uncertain. CDR1 is SGHTS and CDR2 is YDEGEE in the germline V gene. The CDR3 extends over 14 amino acids. Between the trimmed V and J ends, which lost 5 bases and 1 base, there was a span of 12 bases. The CDR3 bases are TGTGCCAGCAGGGACTTCCGATTTAACTATGGCTACACCTTC. Its translation is CASRDFRFNYGYTF.

The chain couples TRBV6-1 to TRBJ2-1; D perhaps matches TRBD2 (5 bases). V was cut by 2 bases and J by 9 bases, with 11 bases left in between. The V gene's germline CDR1 is MNHNS and CDR2 SASEGT. The CDR3 contains 13 residues. The CDR3 here is CASSENTRAEQFF. CDR3 DNA: TGTGCCAGCAGTGAAAACACGAGGGCTGAGCAGTTCTTC.

The DNA of the CDR3 is TGTGCCAGCAGTTACACTGACATGCAGCCCCAGCATTTT. This encodes CASSYTDMQPQHF. V and J are TRBV6-6 and TRBJ1-5, with unresolved D. Germline assignment: CDR1 MNHNY and CDR2 SVGAGI (reference sequence). The CDR3 length is 13 residues. Deletions cut 2 bases from V and 7 bases from J, with 9 bases between.

As DNA, the CDR3 is TGTGCCAGCAGCCTACAGGGGATTGAAGGGAATGAGCAGTTCTTC. Translation: CASSLQGIEGNEQFF. The chain has TRBV6-1 and TRBJ2-1; 7 bases are shared with TRBD1. Germline CDR1 is MNHNS and CDR2 is SASEGT. CDR3 length equals 15 residues. V lost 6 bases to trimming and J lost 7 bases; unmatched junction nucleotides: 12.

The chain couples TRBV6-6 to TRBJ1-1; D remains ambiguous. CDR3 length: 14 amino acids. Trimming cost V 0 bases and J 1 base, with 6 bases left between them. Germline-derived CDR1 and CDR2 are MNHNY and SVGAGI (reference sequence). CDR3 in amino acids: CASSYSGENTEAFF. The CDR3 nucleotides read TGTGCCAGCAGTTACTCAGGAGAGAACACTGAAGCTTTCTTT.

The chain carries TRBV5-4 and TRBJ2-3; the match to TRBD1 covers 8 bases. Trimming took 4 bases from V and 4 from J; bases not matched to a gene: 11. CDR3 length: 16 amino acids. Germline values: CDR1 SGHNT, CDR2 YYREEE (reference sequence). The CDR3 region has the DNA TGTGCCAGCAGCGGTGGGACAGGAACCCTCCCAGATACGCAGTATTTT. Translating it yields CASSGGTGTLPDTQYF.

This chain connects TRBV5-4 to TRBJ1-3; D remains ambiguous. This CDR3 is 12 amino acids long. The V gene's germline CDR1 is SGHNT and CDR2 YYREEE (reference sequence). Trimming stripped 4 bases from V and 3 bases from J, with 5 bases between. The CDR3 sequence is CASSILGNTIYF. DNA for the CDR3: TGTGCCAGCAGCATCCTTGGAAACACCATATATTTT.

This clone has a single count. The rearrangement joins TRBV7-9 to TRBJ2-7; TRBD1 is a possible D gene (6 bases). Germline values: CDR1 SEHNR, CDR2 FQNEAQ (reference sequence). Trimming cost V 3 bases and J 6 bases, with 9 bases left between them. The CDR3 contains 12 residues. CDR3 sequence (DNA): TGTGCCAGCAGCTTTCAGGGGAGCGAGCAGTACTTC. It codes for CASSFQGSEQYF.

The V call is TRBV29-1, the J call TRBJ2-7, with a tentative D call TRBD1 (5 bases). The V and J ends lost 6 bases and 4 bases respectively, with 13 bases between them. The CDR3 length is 12 residues. In germline, CDR1 is SQVTM, CDR2 ANQGSEA. CDR3 sequence reads: CSVRQSDYEQYF. The CDR3 DNA reads TGCAGCGTCCGACAGTCGGATTACGAGCAGTACTTC.

The chain employs TRBV15 and TRBJ2-1; maybe TRBD2 (6 bases). CDR1 and CDR2 from the germline V gene are LNHNV and YYDKDF (reference sequence). The CDR3 is 12 amino acids. Trimming pared 3 bases from V and 13 bases from J, leaving 13 bases between. Here the CDR3 reads CATSRGGREQFF. The CDR3 nucleotides are TGTGCCACCAGCAGGGGAGGAAGGGAACAGTTCTTC.

This clone was seen a handful of times. V is TRBV7-6 and J is TRBJ2-3; possible D gene TRBD2, 7 bases. CDR3 length: 15 amino acids. Germline-derived CDR1 and CDR2 are SGHVS and FNYEAQ. Trimming pared 5 bases from V and 1 base from J, leaving 13 bases between. The CDR3 here is CASSLGGPRTDTQYF. In nucleotides, the CDR3 is TGTGCCAGCAGCCTCGGGGGGCCTCGCACAGATACGCAGTATTTT.

The chain has TRBV6-6 and TRBJ2-5; 8 nucleotides line up with TRBD1. V gave up 7 bases and J gave up 3 bases; unmatched junction bases: 4. CDR3 length: 13 residues. Germline CDR1 is MNHNY and CDR2 is SVGAGI (reference sequence). CDR3 nucleotide sequence: TGTGCCAGCAATGACAGGGGTGAAGAGACCCAGTACTTC. Encoded protein: CASNDRGEETQYF.

The chain carries TRBV4-1 and TRBJ2-1, with D unresolved. V gave up 1 base and J gave up 4 bases, with 5 bases separating them. This CDR3 is 13 amino acids long. CDR1 is MGHRA and CDR2 is YSYEKL in the germline V gene. The CDR3 bases are TGCGCCAGCAGCCAAGCCCGGTACAATGAGCAGTTCTTC. Its translation is CASSQARYNEQFF.

The V gene is TRBV4-1, the J gene TRBJ1-5, with 7 nucleotides matching TRBD1. With 4 bases clipped from V and 1 base from J, the junction kept 4 bases outside the gene matches. Germline V gives CDR1 MGHRA, CDR2 YSYEKL. The CDR3 extends over 15 amino acids. The CDR3 sequence is CASSPPTGSNQPQHF. CDR3 bases: TGCGCCAGCAGCCCTCCGACAGGGAGCAATCAGCCCCAGCATTTT.

The chain carries TRBV7-8 and TRBJ1-2, with 7 bases lining up with TRBD1. Germline V gene lookup returns CDR1 SGHVS and CDR2 FQNEAQ. This CDR3 region has 14 residues. V lost 2 bases, J lost 4 bases, and 4 bases stayed unmatched. The CDR3 nucleotides are TGTGCCAGCAGCTTATCGGGACAGCCCTATGGCTACACCTTC. It yields the protein CASSLSGQPYGYTF.

This clone was recorded a few times. The V call is TRBV4-1, the J call TRBJ1-4; 10 bases agree with TRBD1. The CDR3 contains 16 residues. The germline CDR1 and CDR2 sequences are MGHRA and YSYEKL. J was trimmed by 3 bases and V by 2 bases; bases with no gene match: 3. The CDR3 region has the DNA TGCGCCAGCAGCCAACCAGGGACAGGGGCTAATGAAAAACTGTTTTTT. This codes for CASSQPGTGANEKLFF.

The chain links TRBV15 to TRBJ1-1; TRBD1 matches 10 bases. Germline V gene data show CDR1 as LNHNV and CDR2 as YYDKDF (reference sequence). CDR3 length: 19 amino acids. V lost 2 bases to trimming and J lost 0 bases; unmatched junction nucleotides: 12. As DNA, the CDR3 is TGTGCCACCAGCAGATCCCTGGGACAGGGGAGGGGAATGAACACTGAAGCTTTCTTT. Protein sequence: CATSRSLGQGRGMNTEAFF. The full variable domain, its missing parts supplied by reference TRBV15 and TRBJ1-1, is DAMVIQNPRYQVTQFGKPVTLSCSQTLNHNVMYWYQQKSSQAPKLLFHYYDKDFNNEADTPDNFQSRRPNTSFCFLDIRSPGLGDTAMYLCATSRSLGQGRGMNTEAFFGQGTRLTVV.

In nucleotides, the CDR3 is TGCGCCAGCAGCCAAGATGTCCAGCGGGGGAACACCGGGGAGCTGTTTTTT. This sequence encodes CASSQDVQRGNTGELFF. The rearrangement joins TRBV4-1 to TRBJ2-2, with 7 nucleotides matching TRBD2. Germline loops: CDR1 MGHRA, CDR2 YSYEKL. J gave up 1 base and V 0 bases, and 5 bases lay outside the gene matches. This CDR3 has 17 amino acids.

The chain recombines TRBV6-5 with TRBJ1-2; TRBD1 agrees at 11 bases. The CDR3 spans 15 residues. CDR1 MNHEY and CDR2 SVGAGI come from the germline V gene. V lost 10 bases to trimming and J lost 1 base; unmatched junction nucleotides: 8. CDR3 loop: CATLRDRGFNYGYTF. The CDR3 coding sequence is TGTGCCACCCTCCGGGACAGGGGGTTTAACTATGGCTACACCTTC.